This T cell receptor beta chain emerged from a study of blood T cell repertoires in COVID-19. Study context: PBMCs, B-cell-depleted T cells, or T cells were the source of the cDNA or gDNA that made up the material.

As originally analysed: Amplifying reference gene primers gave estimates of nucleated cell counts. Assay used: immunoSEQ multiplex PCR; TCRdb lists only in-frame clones, some missing. V and J calls and clone size are as listed in that table; D and trimming were resolved from the DNA. The data contain more than 35,000 clones, approximately 92% of them seen just once; the ten biggest clones take up approximately 10%. Sequenced: peripheral blood. The TCR sequence derives from a man in his thirties or forties with active or convalescent COVID-19.

The CDR3 here is CATSRDGGLGKRENIQYF. In DNA, the CDR3 is TGTGCCACCAGCAGAGATGGGGGCCTAGGTAAAAGGGAAAACATTCAGTACTTC. V and J are TRBV15 and TRBJ2-4, with D tentatively TRBD1 (6 bases). The germline V gene has CDR1 LNHNV and CDR2 YYDKDF (reference sequence). Trimming took 0 bases from V and 5 from J, leaving 20 bases between them. There are 18 residues in the CDR3.